This T cell receptor (beta chain) emerged from a study of memory CD4+ T cells and cytomegalovirus serostatus. Whole-study context: Donors were healthy Belgian adults, about ten CMV seropositive and around 23 seronegative.

CDR3 size: 19 residues. Trimming pared 0 bases from V and 1 base from J, leaving 20 bases between. The germline V gene encodes CDR1 SGHRS and CDR2 YFSETQ. This table comes from immunoSEQ multiplex PCR, and its TCRdb copy is limited to in-frame clones, with some not included. This table has some 52,000 clones, around 78% appearing once. This clone has a handful of counts. Single viable CD3+CD4+CD8-CD45RO+ cells were sorted as the memory CD4+ T cells. CMV serostatus came from serum IgG against pp150, pp28, p38, p52. The genes are TRBV5-1 and TRBJ1-5; TRBD1 is a possible D gene (6 bases). The clonotype was recovered from an adult in good health and CMV-seronegative. Sequences were obtained from memory CD4+ T cells from blood. CDR3 coding DNA: TGCGCCAGCAGCTTGGTAAGACAGGTCGTGGGCTTGAGCAATCAGCCCCAGCATTTT. It specifies CASSLVRQVVGLSNQPQHF.